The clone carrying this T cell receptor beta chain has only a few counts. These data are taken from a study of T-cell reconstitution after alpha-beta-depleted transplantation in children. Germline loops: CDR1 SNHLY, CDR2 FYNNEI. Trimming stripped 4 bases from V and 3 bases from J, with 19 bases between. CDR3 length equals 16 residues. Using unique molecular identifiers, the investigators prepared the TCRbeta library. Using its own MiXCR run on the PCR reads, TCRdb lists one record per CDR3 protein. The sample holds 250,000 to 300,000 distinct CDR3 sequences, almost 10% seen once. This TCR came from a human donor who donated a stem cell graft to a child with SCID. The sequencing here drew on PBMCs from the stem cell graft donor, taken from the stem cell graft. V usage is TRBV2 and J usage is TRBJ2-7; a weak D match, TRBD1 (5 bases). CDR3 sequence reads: CASSVPRQTGYYEQYF. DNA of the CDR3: TGTGCCAGCAGTGTGCCCCGACAGACTGGCTACTACGAGCAGTACTTC.